These T cell receptor beta chains were read from a single sample in a study of blood T cells in healthy people across ages. TCRdb re-called the 5' RACE reads with MiXCR, one entry per CDR3 protein. The table records some 1.5 million distinct CDR3 sequences, about 42% of them present only once. The sample taken for sequencing was blood. The receptors derive from a woman younger than 30 in good health. Each CDR3 is given with its conserved first and last residue.

V	J	CDR3
TRBV28	TRBJ2-3	CANSLDTQYF
TRBV2	TRBJ1-5	CASSEARPFNQPQHF
TRBV6-5	TRBJ2-7	CASKRYGRAYEQYF
TRBV4-3	TRBJ1-3	CASSQGTVHPGNTIYF
TRBV27	.	CARSLSPAGVGDEQYF
TRBV30	TRBJ2-1	CAWSGGVSSYNEQFF
TRBV3-1	TRBJ1-1	CASSQIKQGDTEAFF
TRBV27	TRBJ1-5	CASSGKQGEDSNQPQHF
TRBV10-3	TRBJ1-2	CAISAKTGYGYTF
TRBV12-3/TRBV12-4	TRBJ1-1	CASSRHSNTEAFF
TRBV7-9	TRBJ1-6	CASLDRQGAPLHF
TRBV19	TRBJ2-3	CASSIRGRGDTQYF
TRBV6-1	TRBJ1-5	CASAGQNNQPQHF
TRBV20-1	TRBJ2-7	CSARDLVHLSYEQYF
TRBV5-1	TRBJ1-2	CASSTTGLLSYGYTF
TRBV5-1	TRBJ2-7	CASSTRIDGYNEQYF
TRBV27	TRBJ2-1	CASSPYANSYNEQFF
TRBV29-1	TRBJ2-7	CSASRTGNHYEQYF
TRBV25-1	TRBJ2-1	CASSEWGQGSYNEQFF
TRBV6-6	.	CASSPRQALSYEQYF
TRBV20-1	TRBJ2-5	CSAPTPSRSSGEQYF
TRBV6-2/TRBV6-3	TRBJ2-1	CASSYKTSGGNEQFF
TRBV29-1	TRBJ1-1	CSVVYRGRDTEAFF
TRBV6-5	TRBJ1-2	CATHNGGWGYTF
TRBV15	TRBJ2-3	CATSFQENGGGLSTDTQYF
TRBV9	TRBJ1-4	CASSVDLGMGKLFF
TRBV5-1	TRBJ1-5	CASSERRNQPQHF
TRBV28	TRBJ2-7	CASRHWDTYEQYF
TRBV25-1	TRBJ2-7	CASTKDRVGYEQYF
TRBV20-1	TRBJ2-3	CSAIIGPGGQDFTDTQYF
TRBV7-8	TRBJ1-1	CACSGTGTMNTEAFF
TRBV7-2	TRBJ2-7	CASSSSRAKSHEQYF
TRBV12-3/TRBV12-4	TRBJ2-2	CASRGLAGTGELFF
TRBV7-3	TRBJ2-3	CASSLRALYSGSTDTQYF
TRBV6-6	TRBJ1-2	CASSYPKNYGYTF
TRBV29-1	TRBJ2-7	CSAMGQGSSYEQYF
TRBV27	TRBJ2-7	CASSDRTKYEQYF
TRBV7-8	TRBJ2-4	CASSPPGTKNIQYF
TRBV6-5	TRBJ2-1	CASRSGTITEQFF
TRBV7-9	TRBJ2-5	CASSLGSGNEQYF
TRBV27	TRBJ1-1	CASSSRQVWDTEAFF
TRBV29-1	TRBJ1-4	CSVTYNEELFF
TRBV20-1	TRBJ2-7	CSAREAGGTYEQHF
TRBV7-2	TRBJ2-1	CASSLVGTSFNEQFF
TRBV15	TRBJ2-1	CATSRGRGVGNEQFF
TRBV27	TRBJ1-2	CASSLSLGNNYGYTF
TRBV7-9	TRBJ1-2	CASSAGITMGYTF
TRBV7-2	TRBJ2-3	CASSGGALFADTQYF
TRBV2	TRBJ2-4	CASSGAGGNIQYF
TRBV11-2	TRBJ1-2	CACSLYSFYGYTF
TRBV20-1	TRBJ1-5	CSAGRDSQQPQHF
TRBV7-2	TRBJ1-5	CASSRVSNQPQHF
TRBV7-2	TRBJ2-7	CASSLRQGGIYEQYF
TRBV7-6	TRBJ2-7	CASSWDAAAEQYF
TRBV20-1	TRBJ2-1	CSARRAGGYYNEQFF
TRBV12-3/TRBV12-4	TRBJ2-1	CASSPRPLATPYNEQFF
TRBV10-3	TRBJ2-1	CAICPLAYDEQFF
TRBV12-3/TRBV12-4	TRBJ2-3	CASSFLGCTDTQYF